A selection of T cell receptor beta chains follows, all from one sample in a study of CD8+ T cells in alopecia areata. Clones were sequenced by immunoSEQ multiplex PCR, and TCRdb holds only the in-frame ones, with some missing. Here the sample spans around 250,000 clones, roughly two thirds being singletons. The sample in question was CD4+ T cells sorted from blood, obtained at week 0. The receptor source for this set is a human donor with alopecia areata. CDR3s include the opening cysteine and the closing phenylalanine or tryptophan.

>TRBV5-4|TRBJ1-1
CASSSPKGREMNTEAFF
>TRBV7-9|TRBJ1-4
CASSLGVGAGATNEKLFF
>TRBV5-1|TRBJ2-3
CASSLAQFTDTQYF
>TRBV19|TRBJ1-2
CASSPAGSAYGYTF
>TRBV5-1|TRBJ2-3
CASSLVPTDTQYF
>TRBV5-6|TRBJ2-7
CASSLGDYEQYF
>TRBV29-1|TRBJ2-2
CSVEDPGELFF
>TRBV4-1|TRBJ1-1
CASSFRQPNTEAFF
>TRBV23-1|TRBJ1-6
CASSQGGQGSDNSPLHF
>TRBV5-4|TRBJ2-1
CASSGAGYNEQFF
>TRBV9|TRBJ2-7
CASSGPTNEQYF
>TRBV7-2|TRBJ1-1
CASSPQGNTEAFF
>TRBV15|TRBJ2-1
CATSRDLGVLHNEQFF
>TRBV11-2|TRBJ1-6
CASSSGTGTNSPLHF
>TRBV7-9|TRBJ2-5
CASSPEGRELQETQYF